The clone carrying this T cell receptor (beta chain) appeared a few times. The antigen is undetermined. This sample is part of a study of CD8 T cells in ankylosing spondylitis. By quantitative 5'-RACE with molecular barcodes, the TCR beta libraries were made. TCRdb recomputed calls from the 5' RACE reads with MiXCR, one row per CDR3 protein. The repertoire holds 230,000 or so distinct CDR3 sequences, with 15% to 20% as singletons. This CDR3 region has 17 residues. The germline V gene encodes CDR1 SGHTA and CDR2 FQGNSA. The V end was cut by 5 bases, the J end by 0 bases, with 19 bases between. Study findings and constraints: A motif of under ten highly homologous TCR beta variants was seen as apparently characteristic of ankylosing spondylitis blood. Significant enrichment of disease-linked clones was reported in matched ankylosing spondylitis synovial fluid. A CD8+ phenotype characterized the disease-linked clones, which were relatively rare in peripheral blood.

The rearrangement links TRBV7-2 to TRBJ1-2, with D possibly being TRBD1 (6 bases). Sequencing was done on a sample of blood, either unsorted or a sorted T cell fraction (not recorded which). The clonotype comes from a male donor with ankylosing spondylitis or in good health (not recorded which). CDR3 in amino acids: CASSTSLRTEPNYGYTF. CDR3 coding DNA: TGTGCCAGCAGCACCTCCCTCCGGACAGAGCCTAACTATGGCTACACCTTC.